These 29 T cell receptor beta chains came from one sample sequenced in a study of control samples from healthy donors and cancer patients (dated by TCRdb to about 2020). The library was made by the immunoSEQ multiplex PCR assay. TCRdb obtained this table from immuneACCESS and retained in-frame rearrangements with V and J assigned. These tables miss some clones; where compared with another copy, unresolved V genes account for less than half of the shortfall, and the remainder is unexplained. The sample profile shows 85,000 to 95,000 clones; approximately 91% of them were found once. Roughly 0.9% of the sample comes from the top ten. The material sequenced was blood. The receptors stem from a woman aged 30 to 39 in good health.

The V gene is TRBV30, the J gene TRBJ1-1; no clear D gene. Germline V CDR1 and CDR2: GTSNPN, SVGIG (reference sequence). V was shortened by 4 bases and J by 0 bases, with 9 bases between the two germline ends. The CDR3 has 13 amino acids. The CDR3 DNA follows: TGTGCCTGGAAACGGAGTATGAACACTGAAGCTTTCTTT. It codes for CAWKRSMNTEAFF.

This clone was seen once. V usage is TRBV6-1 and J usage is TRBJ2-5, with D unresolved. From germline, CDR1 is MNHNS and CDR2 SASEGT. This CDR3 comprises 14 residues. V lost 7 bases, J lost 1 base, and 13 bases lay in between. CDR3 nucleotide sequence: TGTGCCAGCACCAACGGTGGCAGCCAAGAGACCCAGTACTTC. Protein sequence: CASTNGGSQETQYF.

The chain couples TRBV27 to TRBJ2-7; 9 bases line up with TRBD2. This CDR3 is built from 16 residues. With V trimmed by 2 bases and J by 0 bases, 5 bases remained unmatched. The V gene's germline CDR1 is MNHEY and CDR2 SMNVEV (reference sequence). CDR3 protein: CASSLGIAGDSYEQYF. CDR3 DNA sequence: TGTGCCAGCAGTTTAGGGATAGCGGGAGACTCCTACGAGCAGTACTTC.

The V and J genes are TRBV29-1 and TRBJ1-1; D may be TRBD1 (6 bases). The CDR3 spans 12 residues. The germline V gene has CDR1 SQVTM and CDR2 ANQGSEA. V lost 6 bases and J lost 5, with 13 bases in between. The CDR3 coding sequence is TGCAGCGTAACAGGGAAGGGGACTGAAGCTTTCTTT. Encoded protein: CSVTGKGTEAFF.

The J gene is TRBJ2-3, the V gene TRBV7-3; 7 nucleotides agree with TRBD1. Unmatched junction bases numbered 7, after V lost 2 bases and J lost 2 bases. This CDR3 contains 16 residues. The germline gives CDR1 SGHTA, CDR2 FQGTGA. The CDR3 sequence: CASSLSRTGNTDTQYF. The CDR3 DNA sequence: TGTGCCAGCAGCTTATCCCGGACAGGAAACACAGATACGCAGTATTTT.

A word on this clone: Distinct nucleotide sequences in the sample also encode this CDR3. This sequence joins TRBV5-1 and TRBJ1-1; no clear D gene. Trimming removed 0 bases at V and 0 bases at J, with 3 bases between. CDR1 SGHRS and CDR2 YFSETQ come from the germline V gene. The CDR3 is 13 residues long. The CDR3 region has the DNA TGCGCCAGCAGCTTGGCCCTGAACACTGAAGCTTTCTTT. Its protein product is CASSLALNTEAFF.

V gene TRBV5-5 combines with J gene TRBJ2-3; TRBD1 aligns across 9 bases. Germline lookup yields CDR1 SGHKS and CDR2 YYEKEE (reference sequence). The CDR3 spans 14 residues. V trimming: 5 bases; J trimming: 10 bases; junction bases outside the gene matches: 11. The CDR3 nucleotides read TGTGCCAGCAGTTTGCGGGGACAGGGAATGGCGCAGTATTTT. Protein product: CASSLRGQGMAQYF.

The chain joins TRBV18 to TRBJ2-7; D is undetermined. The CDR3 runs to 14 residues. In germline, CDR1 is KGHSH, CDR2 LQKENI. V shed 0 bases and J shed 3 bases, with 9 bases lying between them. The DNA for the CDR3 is TGTGCCAGCTCACCACCGTGGCAGCTCTACGAGCAGTACTTC. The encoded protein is CASSPPWQLYEQYF.

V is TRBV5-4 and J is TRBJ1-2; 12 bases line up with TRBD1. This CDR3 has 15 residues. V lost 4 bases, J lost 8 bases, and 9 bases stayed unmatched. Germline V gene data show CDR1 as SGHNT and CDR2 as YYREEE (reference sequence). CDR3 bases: TGTGCCAGCAGCCCCGGGACAGGGGGCGGTAGGGGCTACACCTTC. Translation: CASSPGTGGGRGYTF.

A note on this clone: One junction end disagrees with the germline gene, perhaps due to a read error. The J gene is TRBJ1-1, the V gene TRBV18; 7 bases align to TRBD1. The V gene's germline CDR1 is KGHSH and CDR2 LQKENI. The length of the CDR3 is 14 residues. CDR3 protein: CASSPQGTNTEAFF. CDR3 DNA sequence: TGTGCCAGCTCCCCACAGGGGACGAACACTGAAGCTTTCTTT.

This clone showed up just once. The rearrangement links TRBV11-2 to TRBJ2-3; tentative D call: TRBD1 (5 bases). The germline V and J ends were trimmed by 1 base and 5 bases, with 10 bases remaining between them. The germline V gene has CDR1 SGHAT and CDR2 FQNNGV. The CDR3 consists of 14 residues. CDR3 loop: CASSLGTSGDTQYF. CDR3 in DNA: TGTGCCAGCAGCTTAGGGACATCGGGAGATACGCAGTATTTT.

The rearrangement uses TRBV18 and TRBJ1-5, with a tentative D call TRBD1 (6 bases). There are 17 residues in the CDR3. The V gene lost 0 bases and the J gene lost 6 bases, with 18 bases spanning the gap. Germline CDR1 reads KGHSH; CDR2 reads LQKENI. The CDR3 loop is CASSPPRGSEGSQPQHF. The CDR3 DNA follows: TGTGCCAGCTCACCACCGAGGGGGTCAGAGGGTAGTCAGCCCCAGCATTTT.

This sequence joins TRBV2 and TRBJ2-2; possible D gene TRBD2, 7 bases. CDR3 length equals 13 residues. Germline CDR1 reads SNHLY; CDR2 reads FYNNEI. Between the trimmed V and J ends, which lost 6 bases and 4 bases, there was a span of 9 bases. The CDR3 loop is CASRRGGTGELFF. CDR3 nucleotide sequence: TGTGCCAGCAGAAGGGGGGGCACCGGGGAGCTGTTTTTT.

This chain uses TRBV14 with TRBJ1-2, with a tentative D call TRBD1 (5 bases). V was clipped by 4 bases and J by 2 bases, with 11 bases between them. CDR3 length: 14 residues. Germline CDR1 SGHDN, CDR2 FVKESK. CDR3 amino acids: CASSRARDNYGYTF. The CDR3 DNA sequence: TGTGCCAGCAGCCGCGCCAGGGACAACTATGGCTACACCTTC.

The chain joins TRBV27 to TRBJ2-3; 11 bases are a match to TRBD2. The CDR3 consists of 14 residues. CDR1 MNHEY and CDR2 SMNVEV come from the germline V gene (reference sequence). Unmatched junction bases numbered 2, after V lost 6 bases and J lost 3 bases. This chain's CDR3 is CASRGLAVTDTQYF. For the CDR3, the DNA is TGTGCCAGCAGGGGACTAGCGGTTACAGATACGCAGTATTTT.

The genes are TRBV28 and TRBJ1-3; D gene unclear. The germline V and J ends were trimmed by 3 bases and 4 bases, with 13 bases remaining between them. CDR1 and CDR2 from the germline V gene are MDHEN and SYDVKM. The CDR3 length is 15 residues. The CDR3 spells CASSLLPSDGNTIYF. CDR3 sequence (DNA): TGTGCCAGCAGTTTGCTACCCAGTGACGGAAACACCATATATTTT.

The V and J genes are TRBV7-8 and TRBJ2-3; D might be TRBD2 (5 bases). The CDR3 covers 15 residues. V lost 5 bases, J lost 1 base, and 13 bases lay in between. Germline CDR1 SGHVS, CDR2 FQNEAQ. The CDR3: CASSPAVYGTDTQYF. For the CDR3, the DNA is TGTGCCAGCAGCCCAGCGGTTTATGGCACAGATACGCAGTATTTT.

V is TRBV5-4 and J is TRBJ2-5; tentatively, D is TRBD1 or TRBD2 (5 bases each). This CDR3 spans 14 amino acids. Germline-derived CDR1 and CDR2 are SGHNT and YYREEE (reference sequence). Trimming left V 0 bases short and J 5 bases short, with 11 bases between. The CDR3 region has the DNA TGTGCCAGCAGCTTGGCAGAGGGGCGCGAGACCCAGTACTTC. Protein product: CASSLAEGRETQYF.

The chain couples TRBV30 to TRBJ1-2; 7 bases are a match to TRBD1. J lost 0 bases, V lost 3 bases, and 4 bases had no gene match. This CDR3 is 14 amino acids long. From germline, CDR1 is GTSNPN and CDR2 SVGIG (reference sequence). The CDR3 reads CAWRRQGTNYGYTF. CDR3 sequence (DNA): TGTGCCTGGAGGAGACAGGGAACTAACTATGGCTACACCTTC. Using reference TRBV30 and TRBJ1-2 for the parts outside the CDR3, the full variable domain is SQTIHQWPATLVQPVGSPLSLECTVEGTSNPNLYWYRQAAGRGLQLLFYSVGIGQISSEVPQNLSASRPQDRQFILSSKKLLLSDSGFYLCAWRRQGTNYGYTFGSGTRLTVV.

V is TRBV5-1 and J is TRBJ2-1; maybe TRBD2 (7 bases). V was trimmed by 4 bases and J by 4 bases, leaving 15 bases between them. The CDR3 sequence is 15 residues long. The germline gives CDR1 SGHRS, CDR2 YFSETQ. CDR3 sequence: CASSLGGAQYNEQFF. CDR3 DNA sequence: TGCGCCAGCAGCCTAGGGGGGGCACAGTACAATGAGCAGTTCTTC.

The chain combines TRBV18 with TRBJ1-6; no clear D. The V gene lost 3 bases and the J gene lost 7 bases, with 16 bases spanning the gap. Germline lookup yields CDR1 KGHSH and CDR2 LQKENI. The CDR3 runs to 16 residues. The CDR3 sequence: CASSPSLGSSNSPLHF. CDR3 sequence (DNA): TGTGCCAGCTCACCCTCGTTGGGGTCTTCGAATTCACCCCTCCACTTT.

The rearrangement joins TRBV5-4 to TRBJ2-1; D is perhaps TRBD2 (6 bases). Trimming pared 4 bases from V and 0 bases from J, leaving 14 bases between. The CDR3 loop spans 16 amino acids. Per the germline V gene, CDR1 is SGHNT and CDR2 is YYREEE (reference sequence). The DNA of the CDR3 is TGTGCCAGCAGCGTGAGCGGGCGGAGCTCCTACAATGAGCAGTTCTTC. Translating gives CASSVSGRSSYNEQFF.

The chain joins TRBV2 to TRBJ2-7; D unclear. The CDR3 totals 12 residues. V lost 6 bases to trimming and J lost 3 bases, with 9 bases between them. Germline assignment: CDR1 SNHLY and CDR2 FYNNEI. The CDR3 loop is CASSEYLYEQYF. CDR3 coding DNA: TGTGCCAGCAGCGAGTACCTCTACGAGCAGTACTTC.

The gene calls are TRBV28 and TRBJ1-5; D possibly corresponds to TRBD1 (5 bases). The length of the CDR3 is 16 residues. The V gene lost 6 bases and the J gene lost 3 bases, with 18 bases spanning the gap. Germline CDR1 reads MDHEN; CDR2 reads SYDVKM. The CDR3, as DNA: TGTGCCAGCAGGGGGGGGGACGGGAACCTCAATCAGCCCCAGCATTTT. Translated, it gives CASRGGDGNLNQPQHF.

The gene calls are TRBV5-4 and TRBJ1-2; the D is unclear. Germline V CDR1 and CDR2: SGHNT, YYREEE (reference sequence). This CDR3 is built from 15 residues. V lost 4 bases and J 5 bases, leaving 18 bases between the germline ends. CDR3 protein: CASSRTSSTAYGYTF. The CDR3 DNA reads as TGTGCCAGCAGCCGAACTTCCTCGACCGCGTATGGCTACACCTTC.

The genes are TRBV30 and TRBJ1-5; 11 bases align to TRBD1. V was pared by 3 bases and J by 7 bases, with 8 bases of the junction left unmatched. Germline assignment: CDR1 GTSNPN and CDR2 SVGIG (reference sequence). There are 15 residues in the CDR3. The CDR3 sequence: CAWRGTGGAGQPQHF. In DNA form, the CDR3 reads TGTGCCTGGAGAGGGACAGGGGGTGCAGGACAGCCCCAGCATTTT.

CDR3 DNA sequence: TGCAGCGTTGAAGGTTTAAGTGAAGCTTTCTTT. It translates to CSVEGLSEAFF. This chain uses TRBV29-1 with TRBJ1-1; D is ambiguous. Germline V gene sequence: CDR1 SQVTM, CDR2 ANQGSEA. The CDR3 runs to 11 residues. The germline V and J ends were trimmed by 1 base and 7 bases, with 7 bases remaining between them.

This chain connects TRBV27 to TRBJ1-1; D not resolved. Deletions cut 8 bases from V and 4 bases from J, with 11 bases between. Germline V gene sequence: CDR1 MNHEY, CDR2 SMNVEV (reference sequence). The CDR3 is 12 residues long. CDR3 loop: CASGPGSTEAFF. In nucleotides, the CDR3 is TGTGCCAGCGGACCGGGGAGCACTGAAGCTTTCTTT.

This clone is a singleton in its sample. The CDR3 DNA is TGTGCCAGTAGTATCGGGACAGGGGTCAGTTTCAATCAGCCCCAGCATTTT. It specifies CASSIGTGVSFNQPQHF. This chain links TRBV19 with TRBJ1-5; TRBD1 agrees at 10 bases. CDR3 size: 17 residues. V shed 3 bases and J 3 bases; nucleotides not matched to a gene: 8. Germline-derived CDR1 and CDR2 are LNHDA and SQIVND (reference sequence).